This T cell receptor beta chain was captured by sequencing in a study of blood T cell repertoires in COVID-19. Study-wide context: Acute-phase and convalescent COVID-19 samples originated in the United States, Italy and Spain.

Ages ranged from about 18 to 89 years, with residence in 24 US areas. Researchers sorted participants into cohorts using their self-reported clinical history. Participants classified as exposed had met a COVID-19 case within 2 weeks before study entry. Data came from immunoSEQ multiplex PCR; TCRdb stores just in-frame clones and leaves some out. The table lists 200,000 to 300,000 clones, about 90% of them singletons, with over 0.75% in the top ten. The sample comprised PBMCs or T cells enriched from blood (not recorded which). This TCR came from a man between 50 and 59 years old who had been exposed to COVID-19.

CDR3 bases: TGTGCCAGCAGCTTAGTATCCGGGGACTCCTACGAGCAGTACGTC. Amino acid sequence: CASSLVSGDSYEQYV. The chain has TRBV11-2 and TRBJ2-7; D is possibly TRBD2 (5 bases). V gave up 1 base and J gave up 0 bases, with 10 bases separating them. There are 15 residues in the CDR3. Germline CDR1 reads SGHAT; CDR2 reads FQNNGV.